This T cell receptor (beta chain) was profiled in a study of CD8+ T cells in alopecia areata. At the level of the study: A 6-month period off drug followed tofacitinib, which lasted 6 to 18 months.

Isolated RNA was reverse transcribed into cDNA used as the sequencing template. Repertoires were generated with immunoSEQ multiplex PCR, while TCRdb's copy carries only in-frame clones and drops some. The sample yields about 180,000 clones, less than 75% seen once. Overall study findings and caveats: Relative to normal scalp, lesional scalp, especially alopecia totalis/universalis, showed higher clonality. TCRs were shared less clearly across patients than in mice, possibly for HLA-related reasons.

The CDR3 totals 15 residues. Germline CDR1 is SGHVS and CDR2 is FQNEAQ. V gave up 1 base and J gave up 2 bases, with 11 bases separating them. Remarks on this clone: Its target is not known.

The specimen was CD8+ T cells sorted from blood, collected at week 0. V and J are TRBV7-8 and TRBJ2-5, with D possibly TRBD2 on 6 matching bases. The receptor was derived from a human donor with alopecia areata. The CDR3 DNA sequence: TGTGCCAGCAGCTTAGTGGCTAGCGCGCAAGAGACCCAGTACTTC. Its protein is CASSLVASAQETQYF.